A single T cell receptor beta chain is shown here with its context. What it recognizes is unknown. PCR involved 60 Vbeta and 13 Jbeta primers. Sequenced by immunoSEQ multiplex PCR; TCRdb stores in-frame clones only, minus some. Altogether approximately 74,000 clones are present, around 60% being singletons, with the ten largest covering around 5%. This sample was taken from a study of cytomegalovirus exposure and HLA in healthy donors. The V gene end was trimmed by 4 bases and the J gene end by 5 bases; junction bases not matched to a gene: 8. Germline V gene sequence: CDR1 SGHAT, CDR2 FQDESV (reference sequence). The CDR3 is 16 residues long. Study-level results: It was taken for granted in presence/absence analyses that sequencing depth across donors was roughly uniform. Most of the CMV-associated TCR beta chains (in a later analysis) appeared to be HLA-restricted.

Material for sequencing was PBMCs. This rearrangement joins TRBV11-1 to TRBJ2-2, with 9 bases identical to TRBD2. The receptor was isolated from a young man in good health and CMV-seropositive. The CDR3 loop is CASSYLAGRGTGELFF. CDR3 in DNA: TGTGCCAGCAGCTACCTAGCGGGGAGGGGGACCGGGGAGCTGTTTTTT.